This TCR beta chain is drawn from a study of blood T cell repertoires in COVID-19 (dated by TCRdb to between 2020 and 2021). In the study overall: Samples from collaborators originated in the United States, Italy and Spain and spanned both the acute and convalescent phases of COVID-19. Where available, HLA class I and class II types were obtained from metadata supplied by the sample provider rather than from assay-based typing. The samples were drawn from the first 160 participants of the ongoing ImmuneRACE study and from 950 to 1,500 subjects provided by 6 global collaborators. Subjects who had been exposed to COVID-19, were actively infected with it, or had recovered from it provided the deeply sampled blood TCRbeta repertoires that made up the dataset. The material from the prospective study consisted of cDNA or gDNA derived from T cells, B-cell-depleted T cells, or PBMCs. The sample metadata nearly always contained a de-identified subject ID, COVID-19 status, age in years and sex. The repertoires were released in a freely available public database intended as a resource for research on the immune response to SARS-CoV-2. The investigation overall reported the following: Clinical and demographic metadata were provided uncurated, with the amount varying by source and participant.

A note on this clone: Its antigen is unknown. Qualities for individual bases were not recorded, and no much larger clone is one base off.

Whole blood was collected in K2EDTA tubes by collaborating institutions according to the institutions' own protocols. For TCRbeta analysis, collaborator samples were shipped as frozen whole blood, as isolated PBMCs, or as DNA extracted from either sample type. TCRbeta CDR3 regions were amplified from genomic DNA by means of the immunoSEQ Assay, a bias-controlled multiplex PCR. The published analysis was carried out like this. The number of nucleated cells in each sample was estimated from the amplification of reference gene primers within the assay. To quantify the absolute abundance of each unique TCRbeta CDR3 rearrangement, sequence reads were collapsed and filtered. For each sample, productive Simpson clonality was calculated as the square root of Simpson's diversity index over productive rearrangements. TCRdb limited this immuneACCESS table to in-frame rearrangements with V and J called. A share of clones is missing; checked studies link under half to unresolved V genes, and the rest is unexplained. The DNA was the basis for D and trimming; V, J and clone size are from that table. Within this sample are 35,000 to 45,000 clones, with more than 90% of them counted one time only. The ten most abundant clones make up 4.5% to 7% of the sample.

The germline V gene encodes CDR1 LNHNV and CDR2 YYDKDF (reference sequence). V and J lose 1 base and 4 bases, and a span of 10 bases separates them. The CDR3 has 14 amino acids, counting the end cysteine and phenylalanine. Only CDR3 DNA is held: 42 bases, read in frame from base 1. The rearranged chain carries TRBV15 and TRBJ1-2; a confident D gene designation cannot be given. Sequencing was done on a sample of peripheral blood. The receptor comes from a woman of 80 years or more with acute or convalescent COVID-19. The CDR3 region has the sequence CATSRGVSTYGYTF. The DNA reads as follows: TGTGCCACCAGCAGAGGAGTTTCTACCTATGGCTACACCTTC.